The clone carrying this TCR beta chain appeared many times. The antigen is undetermined. The sample comes from a study of shared clonotypes between healthy human individuals. On the study more broadly: Per donor, three plates held CD4 naive cells, three held CD4 memory, two held CD8 naive and one held CD8 memory.

Data came from immunoSEQ multiplex PCR; TCRdb stores just in-frame clones and leaves some out. Of just under 350,000 clones in the sample, less than 75% are singletons; the top ten hold about 9.4%. Study-wide results and limits: Sampling covered blood only; tissue repertoires likely differ.

Sample: memory CD4+ T cells sorted from blood. Subset denoted: CD45RA-negative fraction. This clonotype originated in a man younger than 45 in good health.

The CDR3 region has the DNA TGCGCCAGCAGTGTGACTAGCGGGAGATCCTACAATGAGCAGTTCTTC. Protein: CASSVTSGRSYNEQFF. The chain is built from TRBV10-1 and TRBJ2-1; the match to TRBD2 covers 12 bases. V trimming: 4 bases; J trimming: 1 base; junction bases outside the gene matches: 2. CDR1 is WNHNN, CDR2 SYGVQD, per germline (reference sequence). CDR3 length: 16 amino acids.